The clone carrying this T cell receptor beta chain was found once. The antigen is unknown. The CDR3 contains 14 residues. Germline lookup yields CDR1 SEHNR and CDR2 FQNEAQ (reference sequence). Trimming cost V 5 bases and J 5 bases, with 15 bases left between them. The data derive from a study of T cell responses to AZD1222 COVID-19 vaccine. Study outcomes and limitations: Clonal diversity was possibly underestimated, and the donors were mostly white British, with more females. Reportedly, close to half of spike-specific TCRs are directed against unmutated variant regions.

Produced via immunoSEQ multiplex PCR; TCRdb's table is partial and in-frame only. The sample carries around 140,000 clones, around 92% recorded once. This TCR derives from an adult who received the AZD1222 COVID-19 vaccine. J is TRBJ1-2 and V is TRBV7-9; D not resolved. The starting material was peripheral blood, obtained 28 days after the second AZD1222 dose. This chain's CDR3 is CASSPLERPYGYTF. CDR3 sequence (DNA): TGTGCCAGCAGCCCCCTAGAGAGGCCGTATGGCTACACCTTC.